The sequence of this T cell receptor beta chain was determined in a study of early T cells in non-severe SARS-CoV-2 infection. Study-wide context: Chains from this unsorted whole-blood bulk RNA could not be paired.

Study-wide results and limits: Matches to VDJdb favored anti-spike CD8 responses and missed private and CD4 specificities.

Each single cDNA molecule received a unique molecular identifier. Each CDR3 protein gets one entry after TCRdb re-called the 5' RACE reads with MiXCR. The sample contains 90,000 to 130,000 distinct CDR3 sequences, roughly 12% of which appear only once. Per germline, CDR1 SQVTM and CDR2 ANQGSEA. This CDR3 contains 12 residues. V was shortened by 2 bases and J by 4 bases, with 8 bases between the two germline ends. Many counts were recorded for this clonotype. Its specificity is unknown. J is TRBJ1-2 and V is TRBV29-1; D ambiguous. The source is an adult who was a healthcare worker with PCR-confirmed SARS-CoV-2 infection or an uninfected control (not recorded which). The specimen comprised whole blood, sampled at baseline. CDR3 in amino acids: CSVEHPSYGYTF. DNA for the CDR3: TGCAGCGTTGAACACCCGAGCTATGGCTACACCTTC.